This T cell receptor beta chain emerged from a study of shared clonotypes between healthy human individuals. Points from the study as a whole: Relative to their counterparts shared across all four donors, non-shared clonotypes exhibited diminished generation probabilities. Incomplete sequencing of sorted subsets was indicated by rarefaction despite large depth.

Each PCR replicate from the sorted subsets contained 150 to 250 ng DNA, which is tens of thousands of T cell genomes. Libraries were prepared by immunoSEQ multiplex PCR; TCRdb keeps only in-frame clonotypes and omits some of them. The sample carries 2 million to 3 million clones, approximately 93% recorded once. The CDR3 has 13 residues. The V gene lost 6 bases and the J gene lost 8 bases, with 16 bases spanning the gap. Germline V gene sequence: CDR1 MNHEY, CDR2 SVGAGI. Free of recent acute infections or vaccinations, the donors were healthy HIV-negative adults. On this clone: Antigen specificity is unknown.

J is TRBJ1-1 and V is TRBV6-5; D perhaps matches TRBD1 (5 bases). The sequenced material came from naive CD4+ T cells from PBMCs. Subset given: CD45RA+ positively selected. This TCR was sampled from a man between 18 and 29 years old in good health. Some clones in this sample may be carry-over from other donors' samples. CDR3 sequence (DNA): TGTGCCAGCAGCCCCCGCGGGGGTCTAGAAGCTTTCTTT. Encoded protein: CASSPRGGLEAFF.